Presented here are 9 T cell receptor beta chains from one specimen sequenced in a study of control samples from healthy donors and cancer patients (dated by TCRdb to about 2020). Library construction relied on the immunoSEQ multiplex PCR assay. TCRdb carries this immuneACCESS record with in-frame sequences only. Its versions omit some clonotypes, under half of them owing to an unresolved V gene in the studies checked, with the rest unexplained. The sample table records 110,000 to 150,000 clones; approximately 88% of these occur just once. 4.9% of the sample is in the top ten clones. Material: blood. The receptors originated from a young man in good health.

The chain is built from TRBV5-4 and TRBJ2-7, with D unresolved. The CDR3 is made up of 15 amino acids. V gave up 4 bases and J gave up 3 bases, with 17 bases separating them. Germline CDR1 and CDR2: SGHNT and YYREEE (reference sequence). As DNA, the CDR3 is TGTGCCAGCAGCCCCCCGTCAGCCGTATTCTACGAGCAGTACTTC. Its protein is CASSPPSAVFYEQYF.

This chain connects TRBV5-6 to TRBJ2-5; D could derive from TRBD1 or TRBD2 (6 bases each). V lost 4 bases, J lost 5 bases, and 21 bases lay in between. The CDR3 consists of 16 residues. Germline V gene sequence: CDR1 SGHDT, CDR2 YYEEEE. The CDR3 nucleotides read TGTGCCAGCAGCCTGGAGGGGGGCGGGTGGTTCGAGACCCAGTACTTC. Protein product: CASSLEGGGWFETQYF.

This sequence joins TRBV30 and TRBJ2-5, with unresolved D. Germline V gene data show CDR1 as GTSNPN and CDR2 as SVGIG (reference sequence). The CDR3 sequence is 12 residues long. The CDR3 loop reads CASPLLAETQYF. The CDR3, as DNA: TGTGCTTCCCCTTTGTTAGCCGAGACCCAGTACTTC.

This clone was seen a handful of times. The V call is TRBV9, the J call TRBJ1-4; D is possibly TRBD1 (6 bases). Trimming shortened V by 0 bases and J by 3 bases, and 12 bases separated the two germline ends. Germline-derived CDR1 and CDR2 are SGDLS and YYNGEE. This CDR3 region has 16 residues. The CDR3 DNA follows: TGTGCCAGCAGCGTAGCTACAGGGTTTGCTAATGAAAAACTGTTTTTT. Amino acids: CASSVATGFANEKLFF.

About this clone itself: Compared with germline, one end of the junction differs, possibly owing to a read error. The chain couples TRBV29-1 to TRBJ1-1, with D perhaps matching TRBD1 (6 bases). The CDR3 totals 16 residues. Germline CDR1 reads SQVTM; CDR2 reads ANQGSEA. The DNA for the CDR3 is TGCAGCGTGGAAGGCGCAGGGGTGGGTTGGAACACTGAAGCTTTCTTT. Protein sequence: CSVEGAGVGWNTEAFF.

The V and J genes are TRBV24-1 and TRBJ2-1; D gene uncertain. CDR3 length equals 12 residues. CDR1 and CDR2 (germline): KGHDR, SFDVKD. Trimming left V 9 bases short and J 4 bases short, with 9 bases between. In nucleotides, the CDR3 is TGTGCCACCCTCTCACCATACAATGAGCAGTTCTTC. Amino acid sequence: CATLSPYNEQFF.

The CDR3 nucleotides read TGTGCCAGCAGTTACTCAAGTGGTGCAGGGAAAAAGACCCAGTACTTC. Its translation: CASSYSSGAGKKTQYF. The J gene is TRBJ2-5, the V gene TRBV6-5, with D possibly being TRBD1 (5 bases). The CDR3 length is 16 residues. Trimming took 0 bases from V and 6 from J, leaving 17 bases between them. From germline, CDR1 is MNHEY and CDR2 SVGAGI.

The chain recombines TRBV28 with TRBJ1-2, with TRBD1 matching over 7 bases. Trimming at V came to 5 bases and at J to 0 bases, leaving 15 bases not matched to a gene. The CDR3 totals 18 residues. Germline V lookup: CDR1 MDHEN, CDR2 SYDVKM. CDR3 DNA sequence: TGTGCCAGCAGTCCGCATGGGGGGGGACAGTCAGCTAACTATGGCTACACCTTC. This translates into CASSPHGGGQSANYGYTF.

The CDR3 bases are TGCGCCAGCAGCTTTAATACCGGGGAGCTGTTTTTT. This translates into CASSFNTGELFF. The rearrangement joins TRBV5-1 to TRBJ2-2; D is ambiguous. Between the trimmed V and J ends, which lost 2 bases and 5 bases, there was a span of 4 bases. This CDR3 has 12 amino acids. The germline V gene has CDR1 SGHRS and CDR2 YFSETQ.